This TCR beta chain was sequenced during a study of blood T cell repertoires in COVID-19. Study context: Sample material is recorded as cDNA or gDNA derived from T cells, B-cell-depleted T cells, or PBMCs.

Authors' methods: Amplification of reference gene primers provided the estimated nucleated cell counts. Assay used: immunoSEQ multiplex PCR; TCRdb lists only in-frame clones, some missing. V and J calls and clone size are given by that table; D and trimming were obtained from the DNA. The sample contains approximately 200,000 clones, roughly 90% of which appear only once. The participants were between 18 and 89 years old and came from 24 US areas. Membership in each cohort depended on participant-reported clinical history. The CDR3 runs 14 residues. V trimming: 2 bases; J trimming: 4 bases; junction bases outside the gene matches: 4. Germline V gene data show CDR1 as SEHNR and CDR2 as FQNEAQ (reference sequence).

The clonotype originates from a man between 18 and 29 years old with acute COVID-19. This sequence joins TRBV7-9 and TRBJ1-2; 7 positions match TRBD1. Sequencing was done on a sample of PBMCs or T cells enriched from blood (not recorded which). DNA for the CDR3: TGTGCCAGCAGCTTATCGGGACAGCCCTATGGCTACACCTTC. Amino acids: CASSLSGQPYGYTF. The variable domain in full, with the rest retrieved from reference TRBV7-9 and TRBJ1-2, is DTGVSQNPRHKITKRGQNVTFRCDPISEHNRLYWYRQTLGQGPEFLTYFQNEAQLEKSRLLSDRFSAERPKGSFSTLEIQRTEQGDSAMYLCASSLSGQPYGYTFGSGTRLTVV.